The next 3 T cell receptor beta chains were all read from a single sample in a study of shared clonotypes between healthy human individuals. Libraries were prepared by immunoSEQ multiplex PCR; TCRdb keeps only in-frame clonotypes and omits some of them. Of 2.3 million or so clones listed, 90% to 95% are singletons. The source material was naive CD4+ T cells from PBMCs. Subset specified: CD45RA+ positively selected. These receptors all come from a young man in good health. Some clones in this sample may be carry-over from other donors' samples.

The genes are TRBV28 and TRBJ1-1; a weak D match, TRBD1 (5 bases). The CDR3 runs to 14 residues. From germline, CDR1 is MDHEN and CDR2 SYDVKM. V was shortened by 2 bases and J by 4 bases, with 11 bases between the two germline ends. In DNA, the CDR3 is TGTGCCAGCAGTTTAAGTGGGGGTTTCACTGAAGCTTTCTTT. It is translated as CASSLSGGFTEAFF.

The chain employs TRBV6-1 and TRBJ2-5; 7 positions agree with TRBD1. After removal of 2 bases from V and 3 bases from J, the junction contained 3 bases not matched to a gene. The CDR3 is 14 residues long. In germline, CDR1 is MNHNS, CDR2 SASEGT. DNA of the CDR3: TGTGCCAGCAGTGAAAGAGACAGGGAAGAGACCCAGTACTTC. Its protein product is CASSERDREETQYF.

The genes are TRBV7-9 and TRBJ2-7; D is undetermined. This CDR3 region has 14 residues. Germline V gives CDR1 SEHNR, CDR2 FQNEAQ (reference sequence). Trimming pared 5 bases from V and 3 bases from J, leaving 14 bases between. The CDR3 DNA sequence: TGTGCCAGCAGCCCCCTCGGATTTAGCTACGAGCAGTACTTC. This encodes CASSPLGFSYEQYF.